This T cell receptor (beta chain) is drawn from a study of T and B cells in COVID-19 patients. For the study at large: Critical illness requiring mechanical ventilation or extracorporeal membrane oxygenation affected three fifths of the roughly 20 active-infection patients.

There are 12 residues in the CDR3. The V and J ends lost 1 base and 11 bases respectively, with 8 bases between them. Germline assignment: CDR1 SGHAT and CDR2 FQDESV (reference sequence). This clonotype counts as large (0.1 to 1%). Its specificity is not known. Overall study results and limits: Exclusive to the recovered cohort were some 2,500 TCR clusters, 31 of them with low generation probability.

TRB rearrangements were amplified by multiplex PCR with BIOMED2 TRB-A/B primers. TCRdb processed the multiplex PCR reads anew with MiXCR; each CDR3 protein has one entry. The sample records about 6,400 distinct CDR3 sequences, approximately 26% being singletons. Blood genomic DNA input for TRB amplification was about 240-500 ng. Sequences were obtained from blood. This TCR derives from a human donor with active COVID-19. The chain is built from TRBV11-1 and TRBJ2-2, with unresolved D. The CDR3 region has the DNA TGTGCCAGCAGCTTAGGACCGGAAGAGCTGTTTTTT. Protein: CASSLGPEELFF.